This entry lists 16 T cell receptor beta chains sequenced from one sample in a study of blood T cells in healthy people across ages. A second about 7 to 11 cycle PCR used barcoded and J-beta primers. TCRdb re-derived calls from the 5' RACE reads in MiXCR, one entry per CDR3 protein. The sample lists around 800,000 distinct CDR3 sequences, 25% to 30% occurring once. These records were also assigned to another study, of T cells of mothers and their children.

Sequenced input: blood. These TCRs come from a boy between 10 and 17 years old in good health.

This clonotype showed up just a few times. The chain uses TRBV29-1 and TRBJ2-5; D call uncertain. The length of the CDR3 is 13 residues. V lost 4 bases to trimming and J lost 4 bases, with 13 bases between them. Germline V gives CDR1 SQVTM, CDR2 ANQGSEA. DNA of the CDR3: TGCAGCGTTGCTCTCCCCGTGGCAGAGACCCAGTACTTC. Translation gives CSVALPVAETQYF.

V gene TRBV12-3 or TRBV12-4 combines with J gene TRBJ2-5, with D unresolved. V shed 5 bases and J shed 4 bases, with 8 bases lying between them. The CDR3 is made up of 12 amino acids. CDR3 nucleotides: TGTGCCAGCAGTCCGGATGGAGAGACCCAGTACTTC. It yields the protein CASSPDGETQYF.

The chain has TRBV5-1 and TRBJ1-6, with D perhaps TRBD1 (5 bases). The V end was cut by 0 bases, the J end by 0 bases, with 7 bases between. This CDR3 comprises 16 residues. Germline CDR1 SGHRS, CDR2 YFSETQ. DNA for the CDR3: TGCGCCAGCAGCTTGGTCAGGGACTCCTATAATTCACCCCTCCACTTT. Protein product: CASSLVRDSYNSPLHF.

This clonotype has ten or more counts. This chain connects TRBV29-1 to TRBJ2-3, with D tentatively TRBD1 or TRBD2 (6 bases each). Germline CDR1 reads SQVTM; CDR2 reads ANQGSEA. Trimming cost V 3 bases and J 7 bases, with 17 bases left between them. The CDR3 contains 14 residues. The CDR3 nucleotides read TGCAGCGTTGACCCAGGGGCGGGGCGCAATACGCAGTATTTT. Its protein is CSVDPGAGRNTQYF.

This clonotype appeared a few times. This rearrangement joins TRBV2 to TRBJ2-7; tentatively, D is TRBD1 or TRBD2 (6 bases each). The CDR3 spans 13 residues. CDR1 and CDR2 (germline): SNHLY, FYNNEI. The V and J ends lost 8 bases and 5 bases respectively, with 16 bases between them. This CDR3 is CASEKGGPHEQYF. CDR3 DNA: TGTGCCAGCGAAAAGGGGGGCCCCCACGAGCAGTACTTC. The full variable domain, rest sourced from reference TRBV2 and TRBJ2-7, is EPEVTQTPSHQVTQMGQEVILRCVPISNHLYFYWYRQILGQKVEFLVSFYNNEISEKSEIFDDQFSVERPDGSNFTLKIRSTKLEDSAMYFCASEKGGPHEQYFGPGTRLTVT.

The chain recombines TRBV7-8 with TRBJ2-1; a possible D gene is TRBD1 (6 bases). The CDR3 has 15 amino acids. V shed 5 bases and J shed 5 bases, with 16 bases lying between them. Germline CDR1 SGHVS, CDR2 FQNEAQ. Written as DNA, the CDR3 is TGTGCCAGCAGCCCTGGACAGAGATACGACAATGAGCAGTTCTTC. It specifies CASSPGQRYDNEQFF.

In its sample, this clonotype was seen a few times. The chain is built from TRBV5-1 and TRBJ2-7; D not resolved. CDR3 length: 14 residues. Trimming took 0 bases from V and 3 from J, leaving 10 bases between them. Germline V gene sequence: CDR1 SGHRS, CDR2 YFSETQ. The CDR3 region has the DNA TGCGCCAGCAGCTTGGAAAGGGCCAGCTACGAGCAGTACTTC. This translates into CASSLERASYEQYF.

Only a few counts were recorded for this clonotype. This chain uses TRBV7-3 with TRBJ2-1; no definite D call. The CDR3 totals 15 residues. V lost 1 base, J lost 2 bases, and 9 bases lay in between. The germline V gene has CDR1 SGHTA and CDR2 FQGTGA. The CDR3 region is CASSLNWKTYNEQFF. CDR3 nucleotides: TGTGCCAGCAGCTTAAATTGGAAAACCTACAATGAGCAGTTCTTC.

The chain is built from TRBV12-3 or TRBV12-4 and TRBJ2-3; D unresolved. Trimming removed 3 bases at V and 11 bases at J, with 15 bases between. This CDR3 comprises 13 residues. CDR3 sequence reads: CASSFLANAGQYF. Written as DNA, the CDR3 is TGTGCCAGCAGTTTTCTGGCAAACGCAGGGCAGTATTTT.

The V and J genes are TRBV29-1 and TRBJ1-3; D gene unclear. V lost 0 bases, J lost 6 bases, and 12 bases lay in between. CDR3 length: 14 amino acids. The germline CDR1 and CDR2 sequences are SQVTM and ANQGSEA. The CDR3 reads CSVEDLGVENTIYF. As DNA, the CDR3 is TGCAGCGTTGAAGATCTGGGTGTGGAAAACACCATATATTTT. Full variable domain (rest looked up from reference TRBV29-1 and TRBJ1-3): SAVISQKPSRDICQRGTSLTIQCQVDSQVTMMFWYRQQPGQSLTLIATANQGSEATYESGFVIDKFPISRPNLTFSTLTVSNMSPEDSSIYLCSVEDLGVENTIYFGEGSWLTVV.

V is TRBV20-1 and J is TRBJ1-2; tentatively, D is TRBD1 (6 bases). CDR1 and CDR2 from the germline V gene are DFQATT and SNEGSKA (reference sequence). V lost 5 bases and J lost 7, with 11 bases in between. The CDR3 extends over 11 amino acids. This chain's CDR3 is CSAPAGVGYTF. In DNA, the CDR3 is TGCAGTGCTCCAGCAGGGGTTGGCTACACCTTC.

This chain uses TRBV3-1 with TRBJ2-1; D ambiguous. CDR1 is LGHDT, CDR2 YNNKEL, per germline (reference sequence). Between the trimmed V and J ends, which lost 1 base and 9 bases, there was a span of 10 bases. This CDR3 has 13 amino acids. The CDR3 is CASSQGRSTEQFF. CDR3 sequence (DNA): TGTGCCAGCAGCCAAGGTCGCTCTACTGAGCAGTTCTTC.

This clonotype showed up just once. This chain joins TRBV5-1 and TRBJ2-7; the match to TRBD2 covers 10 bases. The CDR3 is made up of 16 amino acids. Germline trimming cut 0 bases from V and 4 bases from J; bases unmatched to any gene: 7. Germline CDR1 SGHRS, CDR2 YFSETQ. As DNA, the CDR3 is TGCGCCAGCAGCTTGGGAGTTAGCGGGGGGAGATACGAGCAGTACTTC. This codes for CASSLGVSGGRYEQYF.

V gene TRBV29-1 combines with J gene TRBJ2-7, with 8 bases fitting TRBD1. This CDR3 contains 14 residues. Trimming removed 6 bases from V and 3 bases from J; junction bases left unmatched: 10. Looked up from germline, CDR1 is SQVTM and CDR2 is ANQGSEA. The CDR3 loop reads CSVRTGFGIYEQYF. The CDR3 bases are TGCAGCGTGCGGACAGGGTTCGGGATCTACGAGCAGTACTTC.

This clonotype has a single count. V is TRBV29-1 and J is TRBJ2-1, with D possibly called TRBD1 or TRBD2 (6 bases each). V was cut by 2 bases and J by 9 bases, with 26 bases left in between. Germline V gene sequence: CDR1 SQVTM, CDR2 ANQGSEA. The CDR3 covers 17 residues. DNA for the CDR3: TGCAGCGTTGAATATCCCCTCGGGGGCCCAGAGGGCAGTGAGCAGTTCTTC. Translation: CSVEYPLGGPEGSEQFF.

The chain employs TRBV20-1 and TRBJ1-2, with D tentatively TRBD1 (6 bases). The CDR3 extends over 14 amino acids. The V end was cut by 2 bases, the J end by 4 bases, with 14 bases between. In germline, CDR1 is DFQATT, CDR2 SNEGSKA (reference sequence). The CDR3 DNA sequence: TGCAGTGCTAGAAAGGGGGTAGGGAGCTATGGCTACACCTTC. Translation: CSARKGVGSYGYTF.